A selection of T cell receptor beta chains follows, all from one sample in a study of blood T cell repertoires in COVID-19. Some clones are missing from TCRdb's copy, which holds only in-frame ones; the method was immunoSEQ multiplex PCR. The sample includes about 45,000 clones, more than 65% of them seen just once. The sequenced material came from peripheral blood. The receptors were gathered from a human donor in a cohort sampled during active COVID-19. Each CDR3 is given with its conserved first and last residue. D genes are given only for firm matches. Rows give clone size only sometimes, using once, few, many, or a class for an expanded clone.

size	D	V	J	DNA	CDR3
once	TRBD1	TRBV6-5	TRBJ1-2	TGTGCCAGCAGTTACCTAACAGGGGCGAACTATGGCTACACCTTC	CASSYLTGANYGYTF
.	TRBD1	TRBV10-1	TRBJ2-3	TGCGCCAGCAGTGACGGACAGGGGGCAACAGATACGCAGTATTTT	CASSDGQGATDTQYF
.	TRBD2	TRBV19	TRBJ2-5	TGTGCCAGTAGGACCTTAGCGGGAGAAAGCGAGACCCAGTACTTC	CASRTLAGESETQYF
.	TRBD2	TRBV5-1	TRBJ2-2	TGCGCCAGCAGCTCCCGGCCTAGCGGGATGATAAACACCGGGGAGCTGTTTTTT	CASSSRPSGMINTGELFF
once	TRBD2	TRBV7-3	TRBJ2-1	TGTGCCAGCAGCTTACTAGCGGGAGAAGGGGGAAATGAGCAGTTCTTC	CASSLLAGEGGNEQFF
.	.	TRBV29-1	TRBJ2-5	TGCAGCGTACAGGTTCAAGAGACCCAGTACTTC	CSVQVQETQYF
.	TRBD1	TRBV7-2	TRBJ2-7	TGTGCCAGCAGAGGACAGGCCAGCTCCTACGAGCAGTACTTC	CASRGQASSYEQYF
once	TRBD1	TRBV5-1	TRBJ2-1	TGCGCCAGCAGCCCGGGGACAGGGCGCGATGAGCAGTTCTTC	CASSPGTGRDEQFF
few	.	TRBV11-2	TRBJ1-1	TGTGCCAGCAGCTACAGGGAAGGGAACACTGAAGCTTTCTTT	CASSYREGNTEAFF
.	TRBD1	TRBV19	TRBJ2-1	TGTGCCAGTAGGCCCGGGACAGGGGGTCCCTCAGAGCAGTTCTTC	CASRPGTGGPSEQFF
.	TRBD1	TRBV18	TRBJ2-7	TGTGCCAGCTCACCAGCTATAGGACAGGCCTACGAGCAGTACTTC	CASSPAIGQAYEQYF